This T cell receptor (beta chain) was obtained from a study of blood T cells in healthy people across ages. Total RNA was isolated from each sample in quantities of at least 6 micrograms. This clonotype has ten or more counts. The germline gene is not matched at one end of the junction; a read error may be the cause. A sample-barcoded 5' primer and a J-beta primer mix were used in a second PCR of about 6 to 12 cycles. TCRdb analysed the 5' RACE reads with MiXCR anew, one entry per CDR3 protein. The repertoire consists of 1.5 million to 2 million distinct CDR3 sequences, with 28% occurring once and the leading ten covering roughly 8%. The CDR3 is made up of 14 amino acids. CDR1 is SGHTA and CDR2 is FQGTGA in the germline V gene.

This receptor was obtained from a woman in her 30s in good health. This chain joins TRBV7-3 and TRBJ2-3; D gene uncertain. The sample taken for sequencing was blood. CDR3 in amino acids: CTSSPSDLTDTQYF. The CDR3 coding sequence is TGTACCAGCAGCCCTTCGGACCTCACAGATACGCAGTATTTT. The full variable domain, completed using reference TRBV7-3 and TRBJ2-3, is GAGVSQTPSNKVTEKGKYVELRCDPISGHTALYWYRQSLGQGPEFLIYFQGTGAADDSGLPNDRFFAVRPEGSVSTLKIQRTERGDSAVYLCTSSPSDLTDTQYFGPGTRLTVL.